What follows describes a single T cell receptor beta chain. Its antigen is not known. Other nucleotide sequences in the sample specify the same CDR3. This sample is drawn from a study of T cell responses to AZD1222 COVID-19 vaccine. Study background: Second-dose intervals of approximately 4 or approximately 12 weeks were pooled.

The assay was immunoSEQ multiplex PCR, and TCRdb's table has in-frame clones only and misses some. Of roughly 170,000 clones listed, 90% are singletons. Whole-study results and caveats: Elevations in Spike-specific TCR breadth and depth followed administration of two AZD1222 doses. No day 14 peak samples; only post-peak repertoires were characterized.

This clonotype was obtained from an adult in good health. This specimen consisted of peripheral blood, obtained on day 0 of AZD1222 vaccination.

The CDR3 is CASSPPGTDTQYF. For the CDR3, the DNA is TGTGCCAGCTCACCACCCGGGACAGATACGCAGTATTTT. The chain joins TRBV18 to TRBJ2-3; D is uncertain. There are 13 residues in the CDR3. Germline V gene data show CDR1 as KGHSH and CDR2 as LQKENI. With 0 bases removed from V and 3 bases from J, the gap between germline ends came to 4 bases.